These T cell receptor beta chains were read from a single sample in a study of OX40 agonist ivuxolimab in advanced cancers. Assay used: immunoSEQ multiplex PCR; TCRdb lists only in-frame clones, some missing. Among 40,000 to 45,000 clones listed, approximately 85% were seen once. The sequenced sample was CD4+ or CD8+ T cells sorted from blood, obtained in a trial of the OX40 agonist ivuxolimab. Receptors originate from an adult with an advanced solid tumor such as melanoma, head and neck, liver or kidney cancer. CDR3s include the opening cysteine and the closing phenylalanine or tryptophan. A D gene is named only where the DNA matches it firmly.

V,D,J,DNA,CDR3
TRBV19,TRBD2,TRBJ2-1,TGTGCCAGTAACCGGGGGGGCTTTCTGGGTGAGCAGTTCTTC,CASNRGGFLGEQFF
TRBV27,NA,TRBJ2-6,TGTGCCAGCAGCCCTGATCGCTCTGGGGCCAACGTCCTGACTTTC,CASSPDRSGANVLTF
TRBV7-9,NA,TRBJ2-5,TGTGCCAGCAGCCCCGCCATAGGGTCAGGGGAGACCCAGTACTTC,CASSPAIGSGETQYF
TRBV19,NA,TRBJ2-2,TGTGCCAGTTGTTGGAACACCGGGGAGCTGTTTTTT,CASCWNTGELFF
TRBV13,NA,TRBJ1-2,TGTGCCAGCAGCCCCCCCGGACGGGAGTACTATGGCTACACCTTC,CASSPPGREYYGYTF
TRBV6-5,NA,TRBJ1-6,TGTGCCAGCACCTTACGGGCACAGGTTAATTCACCCCTCCACTTT,CASTLRAQVNSPLHF
TRBV5-1,NA,TRBJ2-5,TGCGCCAGCACAATCCAAGAGACCCAGTACTTC,CASTIQETQYF
TRBV11-1,NA,TRBJ2-1,TGTGCCAGCAGCTTATACGAGGGCCTAGCGAGCAATGAGCAGTTCTTC,CASSLYEGLASNEQFF
TRBV7-6,NA,TRBJ1-5,TGTGCCAGCAGCTCCAGGTACAATCAGCCCCAGCATTTT,CASSSRYNQPQHF
TRBV4-1,NA,TRBJ2-7,TGCGCCAGCAACCGAGAGGGGGGGCCGGGGGAGCAGTACTTC,CASNREGGPGEQYF
TRBV9,NA,TRBJ2-3,TGTGCCAGCAGCGTGGGAGATACGCAGTATTTT,CASSVGDTQYF
TRBV27,NA,TRBJ2-7,TGTGCCAGCAGCGGATTACCCTCCTACGAGCAGTACTTC,CASSGLPSYEQYF
TRBV7-2,NA,TRBJ2-5,TGTGCCAGCAGCTTAGGAGTGGGCCTGGGAGAGACCCAGTACTTC,CASSLGVGLGETQYF
TRBV4-3,TRBD2,TRBJ2-3,TGCGCCAGCAGCCAAGGGACTAGCGGTAGCACAGATACGCAGTATTTT,CASSQGTSGSTDTQYF